A single T cell receptor beta chain is shown here with its context. What it binds is unknown. There are 16 residues in the CDR3. The trim removed 3 bases at V and 4 bases at J, leaving 6 bases unmatched. From germline, CDR1 is SGHRS and CDR2 YFSETQ. The study ran its PCR with 60 Vbeta and 13 Jbeta primers. As originally analysed: Some 11 million of the approximately 80 million unique TCR beta chains counted in a later analysis were shared. The method was immunoSEQ multiplex PCR; TCRdb's version includes in-frame clones alone and lacks a portion of them. The V and J calls and clone size come from that table; D and trimming were worked out from the DNA. The sample has 100,000 to 150,000 clones, over 8% seen once. The entry originates in a study of cytomegalovirus exposure and HLA in healthy donors. Study observations and caveats: One variant, a missense change in DCLRE1C, was linked in a later analysis to TCR beta V- and J-gene trimming.

The clonotype originates from a man aged 35 to 55 in good health and CMV-seronegative. The sample was PBMCs. The chain has TRBV5-1 and TRBJ2-2, with 10 bases lining up with TRBD2. CDR3 region: CASSWLAGAATGELFF. CDR3 DNA sequence: TGCGCCAGCAGCTGGCTAGCGGGGGCAGCCACCGGGGAGCTGTTTTTT.